The source of this T cell receptor beta chain is a study of Ad26.COV2.S vaccination and SARS-CoV-2 variants. Study-level information: A COV1001 Ad26.COV2.S trial-arm participant provided the sample. The vaccine Ad26.COV2.S was put into the muscle once, or twice with 56 days between.

TCRdb's copy holds only in-frame clones and misses some; the assay was immunoSEQ multiplex PCR. The table has over 200,000 clones, around 89% seen once. This clone was seen a handful of times. Treatment given: around 19 received Ad26.COV2.S at low or high dose, single or two shots; about 5 received placebo; per-sample allocation not given. Samples were taken on day 63 after the first vaccine or placebo injection. The sequence was obtained from a person between 18 and 65 years old who received the Ad26.COV2.S COVID-19 vaccine or a placebo. The starting material was peripheral blood, obtained in a trial of Ad26.COV2.S vaccine versus placebo.

The CDR3, as DNA: TGTGCCAGCAGCCCCGGACCTATAGGATATGGCTACACCTTC. Amino acid sequence: CASSPGPIGYGYTF. V and J are TRBV3-1 (or the pseudogene TRBV3-2) and TRBJ1-2; no definite D call. Germline CDR1 is LGHDT and CDR2 is YNNKEL (reference sequence). Trimming removed 4 bases from V and 5 bases from J, with 14 bases in between. This CDR3 region has 14 residues.